This TCR beta chain was recorded in a study of long-term antiretroviral therapy in people with HIV. Study overall: By about a decade, the earliest samples predate the 2015 immediate-ART recommendation.

Every donor contributed at least one pre-ART and at least two post-ART PBMC samples. Study-wide points: Post-treatment diversity went higher with ART but stayed below transplant donor controls.

Survey-level immunoSEQ v3.0 assays were run. In sequencing, roughly 40,000-50,000 T-cell genomes per sample were targeted. Profiled with immunoSEQ multiplex PCR; TCRdb holds only in-frame clones, not every one. The sample comprises about 24,000 clones, 83% of which are singletons, and around 20% rests with the top ten. The length of the CDR3 is 13 residues. CDR1 is MNHEY, CDR2 SVGAGI, per germline. After removal of 10 bases from V and 0 bases from J, the junction contained 4 bases not matched to a gene. With respect to this clone: Its antigen is as yet unknown.

The chain has TRBV6-5 and TRBJ2-7; TRBD1 agrees at 9 bases. The specimen was unsorted PBMCs, collected 0.4 years after starting antiretroviral therapy. This TCR derives from a man aged 50 to 60 with HIV. The CDR3 nucleotides are TGTGCCACCAAGACAGGGGGCTCCTACGAGCAGTACTTC. Amino acids: CATKTGGSYEQYF.